The 31 T cell receptor beta chains listed next were all sequenced from one sample in a study of T cells after posttransplantation cyclophosphamide. Profiling relied on immunoSEQ multiplex PCR, and the TCRdb table lists in-frame clones only, not all of them. Of tens of thousands of clones in the sample, around 83% were seen once. The sequenced sample consisted of PBMCs. The receptor set was obtained from a man aged 25-45 years with a blood cancer, CMV-positive, and with a related stem cell donor.

This clone appeared a single time. This chain uses TRBV20-1 with TRBJ2-7; TRBD2 aligns across 7 bases. V shed 5 bases and J 5 bases; nucleotides not matched to a gene: 3. Germline CDR1 is DFQATT and CDR2 is SNEGSKA (reference sequence). This CDR3 is 11 amino acids long. The CDR3 coding sequence is TGCAGTGCTGGGACTATCGACGAGCAGTACTTC. It codes for CSAGTIDEQYF.

This clone appeared once. V usage is TRBV11-2 and J usage is TRBJ2-6; D is possibly TRBD2 (6 bases). V was trimmed by 1 base and J by 3 bases, leaving 10 bases between them. Germline V gene data show CDR1 as SGHAT and CDR2 as FQNNGV. This CDR3 has 16 amino acids. The DNA of the CDR3 is TGTGCCAGCAGCTTAGTGAGGGGAGGTGGGGCCAACGTCCTGACTTTC. Its protein is CASSLVRGGGANVLTF.

The chain carries TRBV15 and TRBJ2-7, with 7 positions matching TRBD1. V shed 2 bases and J 1 base; nucleotides not matched to a gene: 8. The CDR3 covers 16 residues. Germline V gene sequence: CDR1 LNHNV, CDR2 YYDKDF (reference sequence). The CDR3 region is CATSRPGTVGSYEQYF. The CDR3 DNA sequence: TGTGCCACCAGCAGACCCGGGACAGTGGGATCCTACGAGCAGTACTTC. The full variable domain, with the rest looked up from reference TRBV15 and TRBJ2-7, is DAMVIQNPRYQVTQFGKPVTLSCSQTLNHNVMYWYQQKSSQAPKLLFHYYDKDFNNEADTPDNFQSRRPNTSFCFLDIRSPGLGDTAMYLCATSRPGTVGSYEQYFGPGTRLTVT.

This chain connects TRBV2 to TRBJ2-1; 11 bases match TRBD2. CDR1 SNHLY and CDR2 FYNNEI come from the germline V gene. After removal of 5 bases from V and 5 bases from J, the junction contained 5 bases not matched to a gene. The CDR3 loop spans 15 amino acids. CDR3 coding DNA: TGTGCCAGCAGTCAGGGACTAGCGGCCAACAATGAGCAGTTCTTC. This codes for CASSQGLAANNEQFF.

The chain has TRBV9 and TRBJ2-3, with TRBD2 matching over 8 bases. The CDR3 runs to 14 residues. The germline V gene has CDR1 SGDLS and CDR2 YYNGEE. V dropped 4 bases and J dropped 1; count of bases not matched to a gene: 2. The CDR3 DNA follows: TGTGCCAGCAGCCAAGCGGGAGGCACAGATACGCAGTATTTT. Protein product: CASSQAGGTDTQYF. Full variable domain (remainder filled in from reference TRBV9 and TRBJ2-3): DSGVTQTPKHLITATGQRVTLRCSPRSGDLSVYWYQQSLDQGLQFLIQYYNGEERAKGNILERFSAQQFPDLHSELNLSSLELGDSALYFCASSQAGGTDTQYFGPGTRLTVL.

V is TRBV9 and J is TRBJ2-1, with 7 bases fitting TRBD2. Germline trimming cut 0 bases from V and 1 base from J; bases unmatched to any gene: 4. In germline, CDR1 is SGDLS, CDR2 YYNGEE. The CDR3 consists of 16 residues. CDR3 sequence reads: CASSVGGSGSYNEQFF. CDR3 DNA: TGTGCCAGCAGCGTAGGCGGGAGTGGATCCTACAATGAGCAGTTCTTC. The full variable domain, with the rest looked up from reference TRBV9 and TRBJ2-1, is DSGVTQTPKHLITATGQRVTLRCSPRSGDLSVYWYQQSLDQGLQFLIQYYNGEERAKGNILERFSAQQFPDLHSELNLSSLELGDSALYFCASSVGGSGSYNEQFFGPGTRLTVL.

The rearrangement joins TRBV27 to TRBJ2-1; 7 bases map to TRBD2. Germline V CDR1 and CDR2: MNHEY, SMNVEV (reference sequence). V trimming: 2 bases; J trimming: 1 base; junction bases outside the gene matches: 8. This CDR3 is 17 amino acids long. CDR3 loop: CASSLRNLAVSYNEQFF. The CDR3 region has the DNA TGTGCCAGCAGTTTAAGGAATCTAGCGGTTTCCTACAATGAGCAGTTCTTC.

The gene calls are TRBV6-5 and TRBJ2-5; D unclear. Germline values: CDR1 MNHEY, CDR2 SVGAGI. The CDR3 consists of 16 residues. Trimming took off 4 bases at V and 2 bases at J, with 17 bases between the two ends. The CDR3 DNA reads TGTGCCAGCAGTTCCGCGTCCGTAACGAAACAAGAGACCCAGTACTTC. Amino acid sequence: CASSSASVTKQETQYF.

The rearrangement joins TRBV6-5 to TRBJ2-5, with TRBD1 matching 8 bases. In germline, CDR1 is MNHEY, CDR2 SVGAGI. The CDR3 length is 15 residues. Trimming at V came to 4 bases and at J to 2 bases, leaving 6 bases not matched to a gene. The CDR3 nucleotides read TGTGCCAGCAGTTCACACCGGGACAGGCAAGAGACCCAGTACTTC. Translated: CASSSHRDRQETQYF.

V gene TRBV2 combines with J gene TRBJ2-2; D is unresolved. Per the germline V gene, CDR1 is SNHLY and CDR2 is FYNNEI. Trimming removed 5 bases from V and 6 bases from J, with 10 bases in between. The CDR3 has 13 amino acids. This CDR3 reads CASSPLSSGELFF. The CDR3 DNA reads as TGTGCCAGCAGTCCCCTTTCCTCCGGGGAGCTGTTTTTT.

This clone was observed a few times. The gene calls are TRBV6-5 and TRBJ2-1; 9 nucleotides match TRBD1. There are 14 residues in the CDR3. Germline V gene sequence: CDR1 MNHEY, CDR2 SVGAGI. After removal of 6 bases from V and 7 bases from J, the junction contained 7 bases not matched to a gene. The DNA for the CDR3 is TGTGCCAGCAGAGGGACAGGGAATCCAAATGAGCAGTTCTTC. Amino acid sequence: CASRGTGNPNEQFF.

The chain couples TRBV20-1 to TRBJ1-2; D possibly corresponds to TRBD1 (5 bases). This CDR3 comprises 10 residues. Trimming took 2 bases from V and 7 from J, leaving 5 bases between them. CDR1 is DFQATT and CDR2 is SNEGSKA in the germline V gene (reference sequence). CDR3 in amino acids: CSARQGGYTF. The DNA of the CDR3 is TGCAGTGCTAGACAGGGTGGCTACACCTTC.

The V gene is TRBV7-2, the J gene TRBJ2-7; D possibly corresponds to TRBD2 (6 bases). Trimming took off 5 bases at V and 5 bases at J, with 13 bases between the two ends. Germline CDR1 SGHTA, CDR2 FQGNSA. The CDR3 is 13 amino acids. The CDR3, as DNA: TGTGCCAGCAGCCCCCGACTAGGGAACGAGCAGTACTTC. Translated, it gives CASSPRLGNEQYF.

The chain couples TRBV9 to TRBJ2-7; possibly TRBD1 for D (5 bases). The CDR3 is 14 amino acids. Deletions cut 1 base from V and 4 bases from J, with 12 bases between. Germline CDR1 and CDR2: SGDLS and YYNGEE. In DNA form, the CDR3 reads TGTGCCAGCAGCGTAACCCCCGACAGATACGAGCAGTACTTC. It codes for CASSVTPDRYEQYF.

This chain links TRBV30 with TRBJ2-1; 9 nucleotides align to TRBD2. After removal of 8 bases from V and 8 bases from J, the junction contained 13 bases not matched to a gene. CDR3 length equals 14 residues. Germline CDR1 and CDR2: GTSNPN and SVGIG (reference sequence). The CDR3 loop reads CAARRAGGLYEQFF. DNA of the CDR3: TGTGCCGCGCGGCGGGCGGGAGGGCTTTATGAGCAGTTCTTC. The variable domain in full, with the rest retrieved from reference TRBV30 and TRBJ2-1, is SQTIHQWPATLVQPVGSPLSLECTVEGTSNPNLYWYRQAAGRGLQLLFYSVGIGQISSEVPQNLSASRPQDRQFILSSKKLLLSDSGFYLCAARRAGGLYEQFFGPGTRLTVL.

This rearrangement joins TRBV2 to TRBJ2-7, with 10 nucleotides matching TRBD2. The CDR3 runs 17 residues. J was trimmed by 4 bases and V by 6 bases; bases with no gene match: 15. Germline CDR1 and CDR2: SNHLY and FYNNEI. The DNA of the CDR3 is TGTGCCAGCAGCGCGGCCCCCCTAGCGGGAGTCTCGTACGAGCAGTACTTC. This encodes CASSAAPLAGVSYEQYF.

This clone was seen just once. The rearrangement uses TRBV14 and TRBJ2-7; D remains unclear. Germline loops: CDR1 SGHDN, CDR2 FVKESK. This CDR3 spans 14 amino acids. Trimming removed 0 bases at V and 3 bases at J, with 9 bases between. CDR3 protein: CASSQDRLHYEQYF. CDR3 in DNA: TGTGCCAGCAGCCAAGATAGACTGCACTACGAGCAGTACTTC.

V and J are TRBV18 and TRBJ2-3, with no clear D. The CDR3 covers 16 residues. V was cut by 6 bases and J by 0 bases, with 16 bases left in between. Looked up from germline, CDR1 is KGHSH and CDR2 is LQKENI. CDR3 DNA: TGTGCCAGCTCCGCCACCCGATCTACCAGCACAGATACGCAGTATTTT. Translated: CASSATRSTSTDTQYF.

The chain has TRBV11-2 and TRBJ2-3; D gene uncertain. The CDR3 is made up of 13 amino acids. Trimming left V 1 base short and J 1 base short, with 3 bases between. Germline assignment: CDR1 SGHAT and CDR2 FQNNGV. For the CDR3, the DNA is TGTGCCAGCAGCTTAGCGGGCACAGATACGCAGTATTTT. Translating gives CASSLAGTDTQYF.

For this clone: A junction boundary mismatches the germline segment, possibly from a read error. The chain couples TRBV10-3 to TRBJ1-3, with D tentatively TRBD1 (6 bases). This CDR3 region has 13 residues. Per germline, CDR1 ENHRY and CDR2 SYGVKD. CDR3 loop: CAIRDSSGNAIYF. The CDR3 DNA is TGTGCCATCAGGGACAGCTCTGGAAACGCCATATATTTT.

This clone showed up just a few times. This sequence joins TRBV7-3 and TRBJ2-3; D perhaps matches TRBD2 (5 bases). The germline CDR1 and CDR2 sequences are SGHTA and FQGTGA. Deletions cut 3 bases from V and 4 bases from J, with 5 bases between. The CDR3 spans 12 residues. CDR3 residues: CASSLGADTQYF. The DNA of the CDR3 is TGTGCCAGCAGCTTGGGAGCAGATACGCAGTATTTT.

The gene calls are TRBV6-1 and TRBJ2-7, with a tentative D call TRBD2 (6 bases). From germline, CDR1 is MNHNS and CDR2 SASEGT. Trimming left V 6 bases short and J 0 bases short, with 15 bases between. The CDR3 contains 15 residues. The DNA for the CDR3 is TGTGCCAGCAGGTCCGGGACTTTTAACTCCTACGAGCAGTACTTC. Protein: CASRSGTFNSYEQYF.

This chain connects TRBV28 to TRBJ2-1, with 7 bases identical to TRBD2. V lost 6 bases to trimming and J lost 7 bases; unmatched junction nucleotides: 9. CDR1 and CDR2 from the germline V gene are MDHEN and SYDVKM. The CDR3 has 14 residues. CDR3 residues: CASSLWEGRNEQFF. CDR3 bases: TGTGCCAGCAGCTTGTGGGAGGGCCGAAATGAGCAGTTCTTC. Supplemented by reference TRBV28 and TRBJ2-1, the full variable domain reads DVKVTQSSRYLVKRTGEKVFLECVQDMDHENMFWYRQDPGLGLRLIYFSYDVKMKEKGDIPEGYSVSREKKERFSLILESASTNQTSMYLCASSLWEGRNEQFFGPGTRLTVL.

This chain connects TRBV5-1 to TRBJ2-2; the match to TRBD2 covers 9 bases. Unmatched junction bases numbered 15, after V lost 3 bases and J lost 0 bases. The CDR3 contains 20 residues. Germline CDR1 reads SGHRS; CDR2 reads YFSETQ. The CDR3 bases are TGCGCCAGCAGCTCGGGGTGGCAGGCGGGAGGGAACGCGAACACCGGGGAGCTGTTTTTT. The encoded protein is CASSSGWQAGGNANTGELFF.

The rearrangement uses TRBV11-2 and TRBJ1-4, with D perhaps matching TRBD1 (6 bases). CDR1 is SGHAT, CDR2 FQNNGV, per germline. The CDR3 spans 15 residues. The germline V and J ends were trimmed by 6 bases and 0 bases, with 11 bases remaining between them. In nucleotides, the CDR3 is TGTGCCAGCAGTCCTCAGGGGACAACTAATGAAAAACTGTTTTTT. This codes for CASSPQGTTNEKLFF.

The chain is built from TRBV19 and TRBJ2-6; TRBD1 aligns across 7 bases. The CDR3 runs to 18 residues. V lost 5 bases to trimming and J lost 4 bases; unmatched junction nucleotides: 14. Germline values: CDR1 LNHDA, CDR2 SQIVND (reference sequence). The CDR3 region has the DNA TGTGCCAGTAGTGCAGAGAGACAGGGCCTGGGGGGGGCCAACGTCCTGACTTTC. As protein: CASSAERQGLGGANVLTF.

The J gene is TRBJ1-2, the V gene TRBV7-2, with 7 positions matching TRBD1. This CDR3 is built from 14 residues. Germline loops: CDR1 SGHTA, CDR2 FQGNSA. Trimming cost V 3 bases and J 4 bases; bases outside gene matches: 5. CDR3 region: CASSLEGTAYGYTF. The CDR3 bases are TGTGCCAGCAGCTTGGAAGGGACAGCCTATGGCTACACCTTC.

Regarding this clone: Other nucleotide sequences from this sample produce the same CDR3. V is TRBV5-6 and J is TRBJ1-1, with a tentative D call TRBD1 (6 bases). The CDR3 has 15 residues. Per the germline V gene, CDR1 is SGHDT and CDR2 is YYEEEE. The V gene lost 4 bases and the J gene lost 0 bases, with 13 bases spanning the gap. The CDR3 DNA reads TGTGCCAGCAGCCCGTATGACAGGTTGAACACTGAAGCTTTCTTT. It translates to CASSPYDRLNTEAFF.

This sequence joins TRBV5-1 and TRBJ2-1; D is possibly TRBD1 (7 bases). Trimming removed 7 bases at V and 8 bases at J, with 22 bases between. The CDR3 extends over 15 amino acids. Germline V CDR1 and CDR2: SGHRS, YFSETQ. This chain's CDR3 is CASRGGRNRGHEQFF. CDR3 DNA sequence: TGCGCCAGCCGAGGAGGGAGAAACAGGGGACATGAGCAGTTCTTC.

The chain carries TRBV5-4 and TRBJ1-5; D unresolved. Germline V gene sequence: CDR1 SGHNT, CDR2 YYREEE (reference sequence). V was trimmed by 5 bases and J by 4 bases, leaving 19 bases between them. The CDR3 spans 16 residues. CDR3 in amino acids: CASSYIGSRGNQPQHF. The CDR3 DNA is TGTGCCAGCAGTTATATAGGGTCCCGCGGGAATCAGCCCCAGCATTTT. The whole variable domain, filled in from reference TRBV5-4 and TRBJ1-5, reads ETGVTQSPTHLIKTRGQQVTLRCSSQSGHNTVSWYQQALGQGPQFIFQYYREEENGRGNFPPRFSGLQFPNYSSELNVNALELDDSALYLCASSYIGSRGNQPQHFGDGTRLSIL.

The count of this clone is one. The chain joins TRBV2 to TRBJ2-5; a possible D gene is TRBD1 (5 bases). The J call may be in error: the DNA end matches TRBJ2-7 better. This CDR3 is 12 amino acids long. Germline CDR1 is SNHLY and CDR2 is FYNNEI. Here the CDR3 reads CASGRQLYEQYF. The CDR3 DNA reads as TGTGCCAGCGGAAGACAGCTCTACGAGCAGTACTTC.